This T cell receptor beta chain was found in a study of breast tumors, draining lymph nodes, adjacent tissues. Findings and caveats of the study: Tumor and nontumor repertoires were significantly more similar in luminal-like than in basal-like breast cancer. Data fit most tumor T cells coming from lymph node, expanding in tumor. The lymph node origin of tumor T cells was framed as consistent with a hypothesis, not demonstrated.

Samples came from axillary lymph nodes draining the breast cancer. Turning to this clonotype: Its antigen remains unidentified.

MiXCR, applied by TCRdb to the multiplex PCR reads, yields one record per CDR3 protein. The profile shows 200,000 to 250,000 distinct CDR3 sequences, around 32% of them singletons. Germline V gives CDR1 SGHDT, CDR2 YYEEEE. The CDR3 contains 17 residues. V was clipped by 1 base and J by 0 bases, with 13 bases between them. The J gene is TRBJ2-2, the V gene TRBV5-6; a possible D gene is TRBD2 (6 bases). Sequences were obtained from axillary lymph node tissue. The receptor comes from a female donor with breast cancer. Some clones in this sample may be carry-over from other donors' samples. CDR3 sequence: CASSLPTAGSNTGELFF. The CDR3 DNA sequence: TGTGCCAGCAGCTTGCCAACAGCGGGTTCGAACACCGGGGAGCTGTTTTTT.